This is a list of T cell receptor beta chains from one sample in a study of T cells in Graves' hyperthyroidism and ophthalmopathy. One entry per CDR3 protein, called by TCRdb with MiXCR from the multiplex PCR reads. The sample has hundreds of thousands of distinct CDR3 sequences; more than 11% are singletons. Sequencing was performed on blood. Receptors originate from a woman aged 30 to 39 with Graves' hyperthyroidism that later progressed to Graves' ophthalmopathy. The CDR3 runs from the conserved cysteine through the conserved F or W. A D gene is named only where the DNA matches it firmly. Where a row states a size, it is once, few, many or the class of an expanded clone; other rows omit it.

d_gene	v_gene	abundance	j_gene	CDR3aa	CDR3nt
-	TRBV11-2	many	TRBJ2-7	CASSFQGLHEQYF	TGTGCCAGCAGCTTCCAGGGGCTTCACGAGCAGTACTTC
-	TRBV4-1	-	TRBJ2-2	CASSSPSAELFF	TGCGCCAGCAGCTCCCCTAGCGCGGAGCTGTTTTTT
TRBD2	TRBV20-1	few	TRBJ2-3	CSARLGEGYSTDTQYF	TGCAGTGCTAGGCTCGGGGAGGGTTATAGCACAGATACGCAGTATTTT
TRBD2	TRBV24-1	many	TRBJ2-5	CAPEYRTRRDGETQYF	TGTGCCCCGGAGTACCGGACTAGGAGGGATGGAGAGACCCAGTACTTC
-	TRBV19	-	TRBJ1-4	CASSRGLKNEKLFF	TGTGCCAGTAGTAGGGGACTGAAGAATGAAAAACTGTTTTTT
TRBD2	TRBV11-1	few	TRBJ2-3	CASSLLREGGDTQYF	TGTGCCAGCAGCTTATTGCGGGAGGGGGGAGATACGCAGTATTTT
-	TRBV12-3/TRBV12-4	many	TRBJ1-5	CASSYTGTVVQPQHF	TGTGCCAGCAGCTATACCGGGACGGTGGTTCAGCCCCAGCATTTT
TRBD1	TRBV5-1	many	TRBJ1-1	CASSLRGQTEGAFF	TGCGCCAGCAGCCTGAGGGGGCAAACGGAGGGAGCTTTCTTT
TRBD2	TRBV6-2/TRBV6-3	many	TRBJ2-3	CASTNRRLAGDTQYF	TGTGCCAGCACCAACCGAAGACTAGCGGGAGATACGCAGTATTTT
-	TRBV5-5	few	TRBJ2-2	CASSLGWMDLNTGELFF	TGTGCCAGCAGCTTGGGGTGGATGGACCTCAACACCGGGGAGCTGTTTTTT
-	TRBV7-9	few	TRBJ2-4	CASSSEGEFKNIQYF	TGTGCCAGCAGCTCCGAGGGGGAATTCAAAAACATTCAGTACTTC
TRBD2	TRBV30	few	TRBJ2-3	CALDPSGTSSTDTQYF	TGTGCCTTGGATCCTAGCGGGACGTCTAGCACAGATACGCAGTATTTT
TRBD1	TRBV27	many	TRBJ1-5	CASSLVSTGGRPWGNQPQHF	TGTGCCAGCAGTTTAGTTTCGACAGGGGGGAGGCCATGGGGCAATCAGCCCCAGCATTTT
-	TRBV2	many	TRBJ2-3	CASSGQAGDTQYF	TGTGCCAGCAGTGGGCAGGCGGGAGATACGCAGTATTTT
TRBD1	TRBV7-9	many	TRBJ1-3	CASSDGQGAGNTIYF	TGTGCCAGCAGCGACGGACAGGGAGCTGGAAACACCATATATTTT
TRBD2	TRBV20-1	few	TRBJ2-2	CSARDLGEGNTGELFF	TGCAGTGCTAGAGATCTGGGGGAGGGGAACACCGGGGAGCTGTTTTTT
TRBD2	TRBV28	-	TRBJ2-5	CASTPGLALETQYF	TGTGCCAGCACCCCCGGACTAGCCTTAGAGACCCAGTACTTC
-	TRBV20-1	many	TRBJ1-2	CSASWGGSDGYTF	TGCAGTGCCAGCTGGGGTGGGTCCGATGGCTACACCTTC
-	TRBV5-1	-	TRBJ2-5	CASSFSTGTAGATQYF	TGCGCCAGCAGCTTTTCAACAGGGACGGCCGGGGCGACCCAGTACTTC
-	TRBV12-3/TRBV12-4	many	TRBJ2-1	CASAPLSGEYNEQFF	TGTGCCAGCGCCCCACTTTCGGGAGAATACAATGAGCAGTTCTTC
-	TRBV12-3/TRBV12-4	many	TRBJ1-1	CASSLGVNTEAFF	TGTGCCAGCAGCTTAGGGGTGAACACTGAAGCTTTCTTT
-	TRBV7-2	-	TRBJ2-6	CASRVTVVVSGANVLTF	TGTGCCAGCAGAGTGACAGTTGTAGTCTCTGGGGCCAACGTCCTGACTTTC